A selection of T cell receptor beta chains follows, all from one sample in a study of long-term antiretroviral therapy in people with HIV. TCRdb's copy holds only in-frame clones and misses some; the assay was immunoSEQ multiplex PCR. Of over 30,000 clones listed, 70% to 80% are singletons. This specimen was unsorted PBMCs, taken 1.9 years after starting antiretroviral therapy. Every receptor here comes from a man in his late teens or twenties with HIV. The CDR3 runs from the conserved cysteine through the conserved F or W. Fields, in order: J gene, D gene, clone size, V gene, CDR3 protein, CDR3 DNA. The D gene is left open where the match is weak. The listing skips clone size in some rows; elsewhere it reads once, few, many or a size class.

TRBJ2-7	NA	NA	TRBV5-6	CASSFGRFNYEQYF	TGTGCCAGCAGCTTCGGCAGGTTTAACTACGAGCAGTACTTC
TRBJ1-2	NA	few	TRBV4-2	CASSQLGGPGYGYTF	TGTGCCAGCAGCCAACTTGGGGGACCAGGCTATGGCTACACCTTC
TRBJ2-1	NA	NA	TRBV19	CASSMGEEQFF	TGTGCCAGTAGTATGGGGGAGGAGCAGTTCTTC
TRBJ1-1	TRBD1	once	TRBV5-4	CASSFGDRGYTEAFF	TGTGCCAGCAGCTTTGGCGACAGGGGGTACACTGAAGCTTTCTTT
TRBJ2-1	TRBD2	NA	TRBV28	CASSLWRGAYNEQFF	TGTGCCAGCAGTTTATGGCGGGGGGCTTACAATGAGCAGTTCTTC
TRBJ1-5	NA	NA	TRBV6-1	CASRVTSNQPQHF	TGTGCCAGCAGGGTTACAAGCAATCAGCCCCAGCATTTT
TRBJ2-1	TRBD2	NA	TRBV5-1	CASSSRPQSSGGSYNEQFF	TGCGCCAGCAGCTCTCGGCCCCAATCAAGCGGGGGGTCCTACAATGAGCAGTTCTTC
TRBJ1-2	NA	NA	TRBV4-1	CASSQSGTPNGYTF	TGCGCCAGCAGCCAATCCGGGACACCCAATGGCTACACCTTC
TRBJ2-7	NA	NA	TRBV25-1	CASSASQGVSNEQYF	TGTGCCAGCAGTGCGTCTCAGGGTGTTAGCAACGAGCAGTACTTC
TRBJ1-1	TRBD1	NA	TRBV4-1	CASSPGQGAAFF	TGCGCCAGCAGCCCTGGACAGGGTGCAGCTTTCTTT
TRBJ2-2	NA	NA	TRBV4-1	CASSQDREGELFF	TGCGCCAGCAGCCAAGACAGGGAGGGGGAGCTGTTTTTT